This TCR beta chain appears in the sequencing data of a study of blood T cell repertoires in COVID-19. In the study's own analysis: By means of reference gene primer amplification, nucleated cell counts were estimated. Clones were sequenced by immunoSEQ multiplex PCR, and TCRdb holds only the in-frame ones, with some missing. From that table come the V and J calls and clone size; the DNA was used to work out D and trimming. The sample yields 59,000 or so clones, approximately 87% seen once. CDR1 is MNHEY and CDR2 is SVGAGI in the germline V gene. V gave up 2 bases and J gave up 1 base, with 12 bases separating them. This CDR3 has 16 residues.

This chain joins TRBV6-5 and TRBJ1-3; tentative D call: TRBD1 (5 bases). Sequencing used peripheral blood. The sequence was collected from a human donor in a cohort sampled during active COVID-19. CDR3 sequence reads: CASSYGLGGSGNTIYF. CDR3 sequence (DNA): TGTGCCAGCAGTTACGGACTCGGGGGATCTGGAAACACCATATATTTT.